This paragraph covers one T cell receptor beta chain sequence. The CDR3 is 15 amino acids. Trimming cost V 7 bases and J 8 bases, with 18 bases left between them. Germline V lookup: CDR1 SGHAT, CDR2 FQNNGV. This record comes from a study of blood T cell repertoires in COVID-19. Study-wide background: COVID-19 samples from acute and convalescent phases originated in the United States, Italy and Spain. Nucleic acid was either cDNA or gDNA, and it came from T cells, B-cell-depleted T cells, or PBMCs.

Original analysis: Amplification of reference gene primers provided the estimated nucleated cell counts. Using immunoSEQ multiplex PCR, the repertoire was profiled, and TCRdb retains in-frame clones only, with some absent. That table supplies the V and J calls and clone size; D and trimming were determined from the DNA. The sample holds about 150,000 clones, roughly 76% seen once. Sequencing input: peripheral blood. This receptor was taken from a human donor with acute or convalescent COVID-19. The donor label of this sample is uncertain. V is TRBV11-2 and J is TRBJ1-6; no reliable D call. CDR3 in DNA: TGTGCCAGCACCTCACGAGGAGGGCGTGATTCACCCCTCCACTTT. Translation gives CASTSRGGRDSPLHF.